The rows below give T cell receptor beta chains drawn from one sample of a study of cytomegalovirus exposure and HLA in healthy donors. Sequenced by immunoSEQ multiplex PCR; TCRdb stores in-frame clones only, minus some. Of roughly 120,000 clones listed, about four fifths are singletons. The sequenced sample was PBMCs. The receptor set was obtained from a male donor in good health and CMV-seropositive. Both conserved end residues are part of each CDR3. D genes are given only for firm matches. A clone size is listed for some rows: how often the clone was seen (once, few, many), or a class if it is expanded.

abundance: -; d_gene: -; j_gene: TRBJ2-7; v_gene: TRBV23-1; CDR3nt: TGCGCCAGCAGTCAACCTCGACAGGGAGGTCCCTACGAGCAGTACTTC; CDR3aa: CASSQPRQGGPYEQYF
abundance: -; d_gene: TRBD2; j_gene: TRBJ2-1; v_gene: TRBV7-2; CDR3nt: TGTGCCAGCAGCTTAGGGCTAGCGGCTTTTGCGGAGCAGTTCTTC; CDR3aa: CASSLGLAAFAEQFF
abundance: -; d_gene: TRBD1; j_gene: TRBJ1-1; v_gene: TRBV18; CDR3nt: TGTGCCAGCTCACGCTGGACAGGGGCTAACACTGAAGCTTTCTTT; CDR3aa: CASSRWTGANTEAFF
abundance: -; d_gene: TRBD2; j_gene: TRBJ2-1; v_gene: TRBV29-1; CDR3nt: TGCAGCGTGACTAGCGGGAGGGGGGCCCTTGAGCAGTTCTTC; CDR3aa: CSVTSGRGALEQFF
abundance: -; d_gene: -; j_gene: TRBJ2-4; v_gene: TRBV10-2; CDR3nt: TGCGCCAGCAGTGAAGGGGCCAATAAAAACATTCAGTACTTC; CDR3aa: CASSEGANKNIQYF
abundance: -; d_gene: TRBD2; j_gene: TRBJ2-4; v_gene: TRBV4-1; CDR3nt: TGCGCCAGCAGCCAAGAAATGCGGGGGGGGAACAGTCAGTACTTC; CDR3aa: CASSQEMRGGNSQYF
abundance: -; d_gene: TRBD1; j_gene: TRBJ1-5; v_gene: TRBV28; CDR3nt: TGTGCCACGGACAGGGCTCAAAGGGGCAATCAGCCCCAGCATTTT; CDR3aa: CATDRAQRGNQPQHF
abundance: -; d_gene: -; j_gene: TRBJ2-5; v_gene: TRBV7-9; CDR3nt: TGTGCCAGCAGCTTAGTCCTGGGAGAGCAAGAGACCCAGTACTTC; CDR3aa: CASSLVLGEQETQYF
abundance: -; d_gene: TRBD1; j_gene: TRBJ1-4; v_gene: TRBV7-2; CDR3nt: TGTGCCAGCAGCTCACAGGGGGCCCCAAATGAAAAACTGTTTTTT; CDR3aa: CASSSQGAPNEKLFF
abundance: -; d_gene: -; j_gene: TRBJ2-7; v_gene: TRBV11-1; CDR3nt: TGTGCCAGCAGCCTTAGTAGGGGCTCCTACGAGCAGTACTTC; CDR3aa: CASSLSRGSYEQYF
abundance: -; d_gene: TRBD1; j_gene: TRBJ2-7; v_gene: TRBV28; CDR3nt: TGTGCCAGCTCCAAGGGGGCTAGACGGTACTTC; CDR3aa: CASSKGARRYF
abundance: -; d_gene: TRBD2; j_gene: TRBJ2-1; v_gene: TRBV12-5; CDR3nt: TGTGCTAGTGGTTTGACCCGACTAGCGGGAATAAATGAGCAGTTCTTC; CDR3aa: CASGLTRLAGINEQFF
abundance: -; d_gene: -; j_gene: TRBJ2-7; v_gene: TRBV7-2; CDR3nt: TGTGCCAGCAGCCAGAGGGATCTCTACGAGCAGTACTTC; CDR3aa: CASSQRDLYEQYF
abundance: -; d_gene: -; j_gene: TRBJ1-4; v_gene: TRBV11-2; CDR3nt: TGTGCCAGCAGCTTAGACAGGGTTGAAAAACTGTTTTTT; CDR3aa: CASSLDRVEKLFF
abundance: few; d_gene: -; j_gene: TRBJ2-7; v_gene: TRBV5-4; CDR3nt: TGTGCCAGCAGCGTACAGGGCTCCTACGAGCAGTACTTC; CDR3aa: CASSVQGSYEQYF
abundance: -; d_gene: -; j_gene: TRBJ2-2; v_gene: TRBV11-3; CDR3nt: TGTGCCAGCAGCCTCCAGAGGGACACCGGGGAGCTGTTTTTT; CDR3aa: CASSLQRDTGELFF
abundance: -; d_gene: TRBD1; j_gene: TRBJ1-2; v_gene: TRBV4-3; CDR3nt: TGCGCCAGCAGCCAAGATTTAAGGGGGCGCATCTTTCGGGGCTATGGCTACACCTTC; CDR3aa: CASSQDLRGRIFRGYGYTF
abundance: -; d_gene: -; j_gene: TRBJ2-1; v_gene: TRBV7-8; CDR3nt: TGTGCCAGCAGCTTCCAGACCGGGGAGGGGGTGTTCGGTAGGGAGCAGTTCTTC; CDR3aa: CASSFQTGEGVFGREQFF
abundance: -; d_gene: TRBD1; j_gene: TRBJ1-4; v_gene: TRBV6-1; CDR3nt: TGTGCCAGCACGAGGACAGGGGTTGAAAAACTGTTTTTT; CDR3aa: CASTRTGVEKLFF
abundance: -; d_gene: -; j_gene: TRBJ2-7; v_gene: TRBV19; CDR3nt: TGTGCCAGTAGTATAGTGGAGCAAGCCGAGCAGTACTTC; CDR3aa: CASSIVEQAEQYF
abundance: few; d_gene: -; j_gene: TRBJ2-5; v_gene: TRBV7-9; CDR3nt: TGTGCCAGCAGCTGGGGACTCCGGGAGACCCAGTACTTC; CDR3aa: CASSWGLRETQYF
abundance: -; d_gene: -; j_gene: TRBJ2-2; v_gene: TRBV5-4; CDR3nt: TGTGCCAGCAGCTTGGGTATCGGGGGACCGAACACCGGGGAGCTGTTTTTT; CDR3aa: CASSLGIGGPNTGELFF
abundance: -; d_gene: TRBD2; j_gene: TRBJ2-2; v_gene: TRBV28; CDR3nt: TGTGCCAGCAGTTTAGCGGGAGGGGCCGGGGAGCTGTTTTTT; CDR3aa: CASSLAGGAGELFF
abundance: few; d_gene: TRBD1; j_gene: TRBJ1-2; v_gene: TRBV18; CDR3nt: TGTGCCAGCTCACCAAGACAGGGGGACCGTACCGGCTACACCTTC; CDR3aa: CASSPRQGDRTGYTF
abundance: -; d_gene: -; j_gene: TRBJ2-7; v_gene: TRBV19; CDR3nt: TGTGCCAGTAGTATGGGAGTCTACGAGCAGTACTTC; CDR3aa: CASSMGVYEQYF
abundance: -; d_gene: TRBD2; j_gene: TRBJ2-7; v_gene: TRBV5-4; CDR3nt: TGTGCCAGCAGCTGGGGCGGGAGAAGTCACTACGAGCAGTACTTC; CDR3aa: CASSWGGRSHYEQYF
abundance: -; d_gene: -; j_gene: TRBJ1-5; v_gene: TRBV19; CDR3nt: TGTGCCAGTACCAACTCGCTCCGGGGACACAATCAGCCCCAGCATTTT; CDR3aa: CASTNSLRGHNQPQHF
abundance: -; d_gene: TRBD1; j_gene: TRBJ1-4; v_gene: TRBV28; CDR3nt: TGTGCCAGCAGTCCGACAGGGGGCAGGGCTAATGAAAAACTGTTTTTT; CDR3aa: CASSPTGGRANEKLFF
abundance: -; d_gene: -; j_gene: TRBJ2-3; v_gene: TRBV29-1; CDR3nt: TGCAGCGTTGGGGCAGGGTATACGCAGTATTTT; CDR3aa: CSVGAGYTQYF
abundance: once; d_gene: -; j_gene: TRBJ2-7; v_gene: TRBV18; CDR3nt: TGTGCCAGCTCACCACCAGGGGACGAGCAGTACTTC; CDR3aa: CASSPPGDEQYF
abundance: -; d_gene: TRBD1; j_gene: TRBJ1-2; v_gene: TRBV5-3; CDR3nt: TGTGCCAGAAGCTTGCCACCTCGGACAGGGGGAATAGGTAACTATGGCTACACCTTC; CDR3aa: CARSLPPRTGGIGNYGYTF
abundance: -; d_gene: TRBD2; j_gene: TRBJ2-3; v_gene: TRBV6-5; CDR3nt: TGTGCCAGCAGTCTAGCGGGAGCCCCGGCAGATACGCAGTATTTT; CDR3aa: CASSLAGAPADTQYF
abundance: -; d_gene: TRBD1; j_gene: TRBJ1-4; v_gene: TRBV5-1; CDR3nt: TGCGCCAGCAGCTTGGAGGGGGCGACAGGACCGAATGAAAAACTGTTTTTT; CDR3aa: CASSLEGATGPNEKLFF
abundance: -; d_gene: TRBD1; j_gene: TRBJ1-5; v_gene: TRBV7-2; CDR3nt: TGTGCCAGCAGCTTCGACAGGGGGAGCAATCAGCCCCAGCATTTT; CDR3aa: CASSFDRGSNQPQHF
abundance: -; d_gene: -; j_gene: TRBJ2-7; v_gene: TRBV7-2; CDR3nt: TGTGCCAGCAGCTTTCAGGACGAGCAGTACTTC; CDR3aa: CASSFQDEQYF
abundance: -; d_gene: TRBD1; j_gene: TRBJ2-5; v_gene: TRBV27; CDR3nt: TGTGCCAGCAGCTGGACAGGGGCAAATCAAGAGACCCAGTACTTC; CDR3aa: CASSWTGANQETQYF
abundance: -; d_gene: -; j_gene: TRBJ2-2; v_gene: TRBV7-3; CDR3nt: TGTGCCAGCAGGCGGACAGTGAACACCGGGGAGCTGTTTTTT; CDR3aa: CASRRTVNTGELFF